This T cell receptor (beta chain) was documented in a study of OX40 agonist ivuxolimab in advanced cancers. Overall study: Partial response was recorded in three patients: one hepatocellular carcinoma and two cutaneous melanoma cases.

This clone is labeled as medium-sized (0.01 to 0.1%). Germline assignment: CDR1 LNHDA and CDR2 SQIVND (reference sequence). There are 16 residues in the CDR3. The V segment lost 7 bases and the J segment 8 bases; nucleotides outside the gene matches: 18. The table came from immunoSEQ multiplex PCR; TCRdb's copy has only in-frame clones and leaves some out. The sample shows 32,000 or so clones, 81% of them seen only once. This TCR derives from an adult with an advanced solid tumor such as melanoma, head and neck, liver or kidney cancer. Sample: CD4+ or CD8+ T cells sorted from blood, taken in a trial of the OX40 agonist ivuxolimab. The chain uses TRBV19 and TRBJ1-2, with TRBD1 matching over 8 bases. Written as DNA, the CDR3 is TGTGCCAGTAATGCCGGGACAGGATTCACCCAGGGCGGCTACACCTTC. It codes for CASNAGTGFTQGGYTF.